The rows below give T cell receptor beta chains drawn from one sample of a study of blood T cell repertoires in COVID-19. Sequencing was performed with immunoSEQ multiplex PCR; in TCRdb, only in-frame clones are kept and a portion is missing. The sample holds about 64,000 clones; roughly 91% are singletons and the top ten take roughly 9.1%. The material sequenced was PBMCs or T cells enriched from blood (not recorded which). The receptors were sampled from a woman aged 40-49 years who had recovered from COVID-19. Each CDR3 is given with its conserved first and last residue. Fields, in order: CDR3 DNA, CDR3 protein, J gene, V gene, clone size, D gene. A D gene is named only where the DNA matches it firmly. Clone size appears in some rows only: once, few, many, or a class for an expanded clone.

CDR3 DNA: TGTGCCAGCACCTCATCCGACAGGGACTATGGCTACACCTTC
CDR3 protein: CASTSSDRDYGYTF
J gene: TRBJ1-2
V gene: TRBV7-9
clone size: -
D gene: TRBD1

CDR3 DNA: TGTGCCTCCGATGCTTCGGGACAGGGCTACGAGCAGTACTTC
CDR3 protein: CASDASGQGYEQYF
J gene: TRBJ2-7
V gene: TRBV5-6
clone size: -
D gene: TRBD1

CDR3 DNA: TGCGCCAGCAGCTCCCGTCGAGGGGGGGGACCCGGGGAGCTGTTTTTT
CDR3 protein: CASSSRRGGGPGELFF
J gene: TRBJ2-2
V gene: TRBV5-1
clone size: -
D gene: -

CDR3 DNA: TGCGCCAGCAGCCAAGATAGGACAGGGTTGGGAAAACTGTTTTTT
CDR3 protein: CASSQDRTGLGKLFF
J gene: TRBJ1-4
V gene: TRBV4-1
clone size: -
D gene: TRBD1

CDR3 DNA: TGTGCCAGCAGCTTGGGACAGGGGCTCATAGGCGAGCAGTACTTC
CDR3 protein: CASSLGQGLIGEQYF
J gene: TRBJ2-7
V gene: TRBV13
clone size: once
D gene: TRBD1

CDR3 DNA: TGTGCCAGCAGCTTAGACCCATATTGGACGGTTGACAGCTCCTATAATTCACCCCTCCACTTT
CDR3 protein: CASSLDPYWTVDSSYNSPLHF
J gene: TRBJ1-6
V gene: TRBV11-3
clone size: -
D gene: -

CDR3 DNA: TGTGCCATCAGTGAGCCGGGACAGGGAGGAGGTTACAATGAGCAGTTCTTC
CDR3 protein: CAISEPGQGGGYNEQFF
J gene: TRBJ2-1
V gene: TRBV10-3
clone size: -
D gene: TRBD1

CDR3 DNA: TGTGCCAGCAGTGCCTCAATAGCGGGGGGGCCCGGTGAGCAGTTCTTC
CDR3 protein: CASSASIAGGPGEQFF
J gene: TRBJ2-1
V gene: TRBV6-4
clone size: -
D gene: TRBD2

CDR3 DNA: TGCGCCAGCAGCCCCCATGCAGGGGGTTTGGGCGATGACTTTAACTATGGCTACACCTTC
CDR3 protein: CASSPHAGGLGDDFNYGYTF
J gene: TRBJ1-2
V gene: TRBV4-1
clone size: -
D gene: TRBD1

CDR3 DNA: TGTGCCAGCAGCAAACCGGGGGTTACTGAAGCTTTCTTT
CDR3 protein: CASSKPGVTEAFF
J gene: TRBJ1-1
V gene: TRBV11-2
clone size: -
D gene: -

CDR3 DNA: TGTGCCAGCCCCTGGAATCGAGGGTTAGTTCCTGGCTACACCTTC
CDR3 protein: CASPWNRGLVPGYTF
J gene: TRBJ1-2
V gene: TRBV3-1/TRBV3-2
clone size: -
D gene: -

CDR3 DNA: TGTGCCAGCAGCTTCACAGGGGCGACTGGAAACACCATATATTTT
CDR3 protein: CASSFTGATGNTIYF
J gene: TRBJ1-3
V gene: TRBV7-9
clone size: few
D gene: TRBD1

CDR3 DNA: TGTGCCAGCAGCTTACCCGGTTCCACAGATACGCAGTATTTT
CDR3 protein: CASSLPGSTDTQYF
J gene: TRBJ2-3
V gene: TRBV7-2
clone size: once
D gene: -

CDR3 DNA: TGTGCCAGCAGTCCGGACGGGACTAGCGGAGTCCAAGAGACCCAGTACTTC
CDR3 protein: CASSPDGTSGVQETQYF
J gene: TRBJ2-5
V gene: TRBV27
clone size: -
D gene: TRBD2

CDR3 DNA: TGTGCCAGCCTGACTGAGCCAGGGGGCGGCGAGCAGTACTTC
CDR3 protein: CASLTEPGGGEQYF
J gene: TRBJ2-7
V gene: TRBV19
clone size: -
D gene: TRBD1

CDR3 DNA: TGTGCCAGCAGTGACTCTGGAGGGGGCAGTGGCTACACCTTC
CDR3 protein: CASSDSGGGSGYTF
J gene: TRBJ1-2
V gene: TRBV6-4
clone size: -
D gene: TRBD1

CDR3 DNA: TGTGCCAGCAGCTCGACGGAGCGACCCTATGGCTACACCTTC
CDR3 protein: CASSSTERPYGYTF
J gene: TRBJ1-2
V gene: TRBV7-8
clone size: -
D gene: -

CDR3 DNA: TGTGCCATCAGTAAAACGAGGGGATTAGCGGGGGGGCCCGTTCCGACCCACAATGAGCAGTTCTTC
CDR3 protein: CAISKTRGLAGGPVPTHNEQFF
J gene: TRBJ2-1
V gene: TRBV10-3
clone size: -
D gene: TRBD2

CDR3 DNA: TGCGCCAGCGCGAGGGGAGGGTCCTACGAGCAGTACTTC
CDR3 protein: CASARGGSYEQYF
J gene: TRBJ2-7
V gene: TRBV5-1
clone size: -
D gene: TRBD2

CDR3 DNA: TGCGCCAGCAGCTTCCTTCCGGCTAGCGGGACTTACAATGAGCAGTTCTTC
CDR3 protein: CASSFLPASGTYNEQFF
J gene: TRBJ2-1
V gene: TRBV5-1
clone size: -
D gene: TRBD2

CDR3 DNA: TGTGCCAGCAGTGACTCAAGCGGATCCTACAATGAGCAGTTCTTC
CDR3 protein: CASSDSSGSYNEQFF
J gene: TRBJ2-1
V gene: TRBV6-4
clone size: medium-sized
D gene: -

CDR3 DNA: TGTGCCAGCAGCCAGGGACTAGCGGGGTTGGACACCGGGGAGCTGTTTTTT
CDR3 protein: CASSQGLAGLDTGELFF
J gene: TRBJ2-2
V gene: TRBV3-1/TRBV3-2
clone size: -
D gene: TRBD2

CDR3 DNA: TGCGCCAGCGGCCGACAGGGACGATGGGGCTACACCTTC
CDR3 protein: CASGRQGRWGYTF
J gene: TRBJ1-2
V gene: TRBV5-1
clone size: -
D gene: TRBD1

CDR3 DNA: TGTGCCAGCAGCCCGGGGACTTTCAACACCATATATTTT
CDR3 protein: CASSPGTFNTIYF
J gene: TRBJ1-3
V gene: TRBV3-1/TRBV3-2
clone size: -
D gene: -

CDR3 DNA: TGCGCCAGCAGCTTGGGGGGGCCCCACACTGAAGCTTTCTTT
CDR3 protein: CASSLGGPHTEAFF
J gene: TRBJ1-1
V gene: TRBV5-1
clone size: -
D gene: -

CDR3 DNA: TGTGCCATCAGTGCTGGAGGGGGAGGGGGAGGGGCCACAGATACGCAGTATTTT
CDR3 protein: CAISAGGGGGGATDTQYF
J gene: TRBJ2-3
V gene: TRBV10-3
clone size: once
D gene: -

CDR3 DNA: TGCGCCAGCAGCTTGGCTGCAACAGGGGGGACTAATGAAAAACTGTTTTTT
CDR3 protein: CASSLAATGGTNEKLFF
J gene: TRBJ1-4
V gene: TRBV5-1
clone size: -
D gene: TRBD1

CDR3 DNA: TGTGCCAGCAGTTTAGGCGGGGGGGCCACAGATACGCAGTATTTT
CDR3 protein: CASSLGGGATDTQYF
J gene: TRBJ2-3
V gene: TRBV27
clone size: -
D gene: TRBD2

CDR3 DNA: TGTGCCAGCAGCCACTGGGACAGCCCGTCCGAGCAGTTCTTC
CDR3 protein: CASSHWDSPSEQFF
J gene: TRBJ2-1
V gene: TRBV3-1/TRBV3-2
clone size: once
D gene: TRBD1

CDR3 DNA: TGTGCCAGCAGCTTGTACATCAATCAGCCCCAGCATTTT
CDR3 protein: CASSLYINQPQHF
J gene: TRBJ1-5
V gene: TRBV5-5
clone size: -
D gene: -

CDR3 DNA: TGTGCCAGCAGTTTGAGCAACAGGAACTATGGCTACACCTTC
CDR3 protein: CASSLSNRNYGYTF
J gene: TRBJ1-2
V gene: TRBV27
clone size: -
D gene: -

CDR3 DNA: TGTGCCAGCGGAGTTTTGGAGACCCAGTACTTC
CDR3 protein: CASGVLETQYF
J gene: TRBJ2-5
V gene: TRBV27
clone size: -
D gene: -

CDR3 DNA: TGTGCCAGCAGCCCCCGTGTCAGTTGGACTGAAGCTTTCTTT
CDR3 protein: CASSPRVSWTEAFF
J gene: TRBJ1-1
V gene: TRBV3-1/TRBV3-2
clone size: -
D gene: -

CDR3 DNA: TGTGCCAGCAGCTTAGTAGACACTCACTCTGGAAACACCATATATTTT
CDR3 protein: CASSLVDTHSGNTIYF
J gene: TRBJ1-3
V gene: TRBV11-3
clone size: -
D gene: -

CDR3 DNA: TGTGCCAGCAGCCAAGGACGACTAGCGGGGGGGGAGACCCAGTACTTC
CDR3 protein: CASSQGRLAGGETQYF
J gene: TRBJ2-5
V gene: TRBV3-1/TRBV3-2
clone size: -
D gene: TRBD2

CDR3 DNA: TGTGCCAGTAGCCGCGAGACAGGCCGGACGGATGGCTACACCTTC
CDR3 protein: CASSRETGRTDGYTF
J gene: TRBJ1-2
V gene: TRBV19
clone size: -
D gene: -

CDR3 DNA: TGTGCCAGCAGCTCCCACAGGGTTCGGAGCACAGATACGCAGTATTTT
CDR3 protein: CASSSHRVRSTDTQYF
J gene: TRBJ2-3
V gene: TRBV3-1/TRBV3-2
clone size: -
D gene: -

CDR3 DNA: TGTGCCAGCAGCACAGGGTGGGACACTGAAGCTTTCTTT
CDR3 protein: CASSTGWDTEAFF
J gene: TRBJ1-1
V gene: TRBV7-3
clone size: -
D gene: -

CDR3 DNA: TGTGCCAGCAGCACACAGGGGGCCCCTAACTATGGCTACACCTTC
CDR3 protein: CASSTQGAPNYGYTF
J gene: TRBJ1-2
V gene: TRBV6-5
clone size: -
D gene: TRBD1

CDR3 DNA: TGCGCCAGCAGCTTGACAGGGGCTTCTTACGAGCAGTACTTC
CDR3 protein: CASSLTGASYEQYF
J gene: TRBJ2-7
V gene: TRBV5-1
clone size: -
D gene: TRBD1

CDR3 DNA: TGTGCCAGCAGCTTAGACCACACGCTGAACACTGAAGCTTTCTTT
CDR3 protein: CASSLDHTLNTEAFF
J gene: TRBJ1-1
V gene: TRBV11-3
clone size: once
D gene: -

CDR3 DNA: TGTGCCAGCAGCTTGTCCCTAGCGGGGGCCTACGAGCAGTACTTC
CDR3 protein: CASSLSLAGAYEQYF
J gene: TRBJ2-7
V gene: TRBV5-5
clone size: -
D gene: TRBD2

CDR3 DNA: TGTGCCAGCTCACTTGGGACAGAGAACACTGAAGCTTTCTTT
CDR3 protein: CASSLGTENTEAFF
J gene: TRBJ1-1
V gene: TRBV18
clone size: -
D gene: TRBD1

CDR3 DNA: TGTGCCAGCAGTGGGACTAGCGCTGCAGATACGCAGTATTTT
CDR3 protein: CASSGTSAADTQYF
J gene: TRBJ2-3
V gene: TRBV6-4
clone size: many
D gene: TRBD2

CDR3 DNA: TGTGCCAGCAGCTTAGACGCAGGGGACTATGGCTACACCTTC
CDR3 protein: CASSLDAGDYGYTF
J gene: TRBJ1-2
V gene: TRBV7-2
clone size: -
D gene: -

CDR3 DNA: TGTGCTACAGCGAGGCGGGGCAACTACGAGCAGTACTTC
CDR3 protein: CATARRGNYEQYF
J gene: TRBJ2-7
V gene: TRBV12-5
clone size: -
D gene: -

CDR3 DNA: TGCGCCAGCAGCCCCAGCGCTCGATTTTATAATTCACCCCTCCACTTT
CDR3 protein: CASSPSARFYNSPLHF
J gene: TRBJ1-6
V gene: TRBV5-1
clone size: -
D gene: -

CDR3 DNA: TGTGCCAGCAGCCCCCTGGGGGGGAACACTGAAGCTTTCTTT
CDR3 protein: CASSPLGGNTEAFF
J gene: TRBJ1-1
V gene: TRBV27
clone size: -
D gene: -

CDR3 DNA: TGTGCCAGCAGTGAAGACCTAGGAACGAGCTCCTACGAGCAGTACTTC
CDR3 protein: CASSEDLGTSSYEQYF
J gene: TRBJ2-7
V gene: TRBV6-1
clone size: -
D gene: -

CDR3 DNA: TGTGCCAGCAGCTTACTGCGGGGGGCCCCCCAAGAGACCCAGTACTTC
CDR3 protein: CASSLLRGAPQETQYF
J gene: TRBJ2-5
V gene: TRBV7-8
clone size: -
D gene: TRBD2

CDR3 DNA: TGTGCCAGCAGCCGGGACAGGGCTGGCGAGCAGTACTTC
CDR3 protein: CASSRDRAGEQYF
J gene: TRBJ2-7
V gene: TRBV11-2
clone size: -
D gene: TRBD1

CDR3 DNA: TGTGCCAGCTCACCATTGTTCGCAGGGCCGAACACTGAAGCTTTCTTT
CDR3 protein: CASSPLFAGPNTEAFF
J gene: TRBJ1-1
V gene: TRBV18
clone size: -
D gene: -